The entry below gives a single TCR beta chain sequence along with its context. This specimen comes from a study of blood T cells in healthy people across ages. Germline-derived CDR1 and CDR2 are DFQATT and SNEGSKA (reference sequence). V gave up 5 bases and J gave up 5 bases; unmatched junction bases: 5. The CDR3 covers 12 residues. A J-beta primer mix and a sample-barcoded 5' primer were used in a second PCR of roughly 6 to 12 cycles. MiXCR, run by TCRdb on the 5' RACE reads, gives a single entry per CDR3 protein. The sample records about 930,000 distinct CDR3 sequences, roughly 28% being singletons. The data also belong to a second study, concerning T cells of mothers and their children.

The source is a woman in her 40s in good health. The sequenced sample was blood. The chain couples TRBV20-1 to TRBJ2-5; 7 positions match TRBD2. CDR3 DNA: TGCAGTGCTGGACTAGTCTTGGAGACCCAGTACTTC. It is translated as CSAGLVLETQYF.